These T cell receptor beta chains were read from a single sample in a study of T cell repertoires in cytomegalovirus infection. Each CDR3 protein gets one entry after TCRdb re-called the reads with MiXCR. The sample carries 200,000 to 300,000 distinct CDR3 sequences, over 9% recorded once. The material sequenced was PBMCs. The receptor source for this set is a human donor in good health (CMV status not recorded). Some clones in this sample may be carry-over from other donors' samples. The CDR3 runs from the conserved cysteine through the conserved F or W. A D gene is named only where the DNA matches it firmly. Clone size, where shown, is once, few, many, or a class for clones that have expanded.

length,D,J,size,V,DNA,CDR3
18,TRBD1,TRBJ2-7,many,TRBV7-2,TGTGCCAGCAGCTTAGCTCCTGGGACAGGGCGTGACTCCTACGAGCAGTACTTC,CASSLAPGTGRDSYEQYF
13,.,TRBJ2-4,many,TRBV7-9,TGTGCCAGCAGCCCGACCGGCAAAAACATTCAGTACTTC,CASSPTGKNIQYF
17,.,TRBJ2-6,many,TRBV7-6,TGTGCCAGCAGCTTAGAAACTTTCCGCTCTGGGGCCAACGTCCTGACTTTC,CASSLETFRSGANVLTF
16,.,TRBJ2-3,few,TRBV20-1,TGCAGTGCTAGGGGCGTAGTTGTCCAACATGCAGATACGCAGTATTTT,CSARGVVVQHADTQYF
16,.,TRBJ1-5,many,TRBV7-2,TGTGCCAGCAGCCCGACCTGGGGGCTGGAAACGCAGCCCCAGCATTTT,CASSPTWGLETQPQHF
13,.,TRBJ2-7,few,TRBV20-1,TGCAGTGCTAGAGTAACAGGGTCGGACGAGCAGTACTTC,CSARVTGSDEQYF
14,.,TRBJ1-6,.,TRBV10-3,TGTGCCATCAGTGAAGACAGGAATAATTCACCCCTCCACTTT,CAISEDRNNSPLHF
15,.,TRBJ1-2,.,TRBV10-3,TGTGCCATCAGTGACCGCGACAGACGGGGAGATGGCTACACCTTC,CAISDRDRRGDGYTF
12,.,TRBJ1-1,.,TRBV30,TGTGCCTGGGGAATTGTGAACACTGAAGCTTTCTTT,CAWGIVNTEAFF
14,TRBD1,TRBJ1-6,many,TRBV5-6,TGTGCCAGCAGCGTGGGTGGACAGGCGTCGGCCCTCCACTTT,CASSVGGQASALHF
15,TRBD2,TRBJ2-5,many,TRBV7-2,TGTGCCAGCAGCTTAGGGGGGGGGAAACAAGAGACCCAGTACTTC,CASSLGGGKQETQYF
15,TRBD1,TRBJ1-2,many,TRBV7-8,TGTGCCAGCAGCACCGGGACAGGGACTAACTATGGCTACACCTTC,CASSTGTGTNYGYTF
15,.,TRBJ1-5,many,TRBV7-2,TGTGCCAGCAGCTGGGTAGCGGGGAGCAATCAGCCCCAGCATTTT,CASSWVAGSNQPQHF
17,TRBD1,TRBJ1-5,few,TRBV3-1,TGTGCCAGCAGCCAAGGAATCCGGGACAGGACGGCCCAGCCCCAGCATTTT,CASSQGIRDRTAQPQHF
15,.,TRBJ2-7,.,TRBV9,TGTGCCAGCAGCGTAGGGCCTGGGGGGCCCGGCGAGCAGTACTTC,CASSVGPGGPGEQYF
18,.,TRBJ2-2,few,TRBV6-2/TRBV6-3,TGTGCCAGCACCACGCGGCGGGGGCCTCCTTCGAACACCGGGGAGCTGTTTTTT,CASTTRRGPPSNTGELFF
14,TRBD1,TRBJ2-3,many,TRBV7-2,TGTGCCAGCAGTTACTCGACAGGGTCAGATACGCAGTATTTT,CASSYSTGSDTQYF
14,.,TRBJ2-5,.,TRBV5-1,TGCGCCAGCAGCCGGGACTCCATGAGGGAGACCCAGTACTTC,CASSRDSMRETQYF
15,TRBD1,TRBJ1-1,many,TRBV11-2,TGTGCCAGCAGCCCCCCGGCAGGGGGGTACACTGAAGCTTTCTTT,CASSPPAGGYTEAFF
16,.,TRBJ1-5,many,TRBV19,TGTGCCAGTAGTATGGGTCGGGGGGCCCACAATCAGCCCCAGCATTTT,CASSMGRGAHNQPQHF
14,TRBD1,TRBJ2-7,.,TRBV20-1,TGCAGTGCTAGTAAGGGACAGGGTTCCTACGAGCAGTACTTC,CSASKGQGSYEQYF
19,TRBD2,TRBJ2-5,many,TRBV7-2,TGTGCCAGCAGCACCCCAGGACTAGCGGGGGTCCCGTACCAAGAGACCCAGTACTTC,CASSTPGLAGVPYQETQYF
13,.,TRBJ1-5,many,TRBV28,TGTGCCAGCAGACCTATAAGCAATCAGCCCCAGCATTTT,CASRPISNQPQHF
18,.,TRBJ2-7,.,TRBV5-1,TGCGCCAGCAGCTTGGGCCCCCAGGACAGTTTGAGCTCCTACGAGCAGTACTTC,CASSLGPQDSLSSYEQYF
15,.,TRBJ2-1,once,TRBV28,TGTGCCAGTGGACCCGCAGACAGCTCCTACAATGAGCAGTTCTTC,CASGPADSSYNEQFF
15,TRBD1,TRBJ1-5,.,TRBV2,TGTGCCAGCAGGGGGGACAGGACCTCAATCAGCCCTTGGGATTTT,CASRGDRTSISPWDF
13,.,TRBJ2-7,many,TRBV7-6,TGTGCCAGCAGCTTATTCGGGGGCAACGAGCAGTACTTC,CASSLFGGNEQYF
14,.,TRBJ1-3,.,TRBV19,TGCGCTACGTCCATTCAGAGCTCTGGAAACACCATATATTTT,CATSIQSSGNTIYF
13,.,TRBJ1-1,many,TRBV12-3/TRBV12-4,TGTGCCAGCAGAAAGACAGAGAACACTGAAGCTTTCTTT,CASRKTENTEAFF
15,.,TRBJ1-6,.,TRBV19,TGTGCCAGTAGTATAGATGGGGCTTATAATTCACCCCTCCACTTT,CASSIDGAYNSPLHF
19,.,TRBJ1-3,many,TRBV7-2,TGTGCCAGCAGCTTAACCACCGCGAACAGGAAAAACTCTGGAAACACCATATATTTT,CASSLTTANRKNSGNTIYF
14,.,TRBJ2-3,few,TRBV6-1,TGTGCCAGCAGAAGACTCTCTAGCACAGATACGCAGTATTTT,CASRRLSSTDTQYF
14,.,TRBJ2-3,few,TRBV20-1,TGCAGTGCTAGAGATCCGCAGGGCCCAGATACGCAGTATTTT,CSARDPQGPDTQYF
12,.,TRBJ1-5,many,TRBV7-9,TGTGCCAGCAGCTTAGGGCAGCTGCCCCAGCATTTT,CASSLGQLPQHF
14,.,TRBJ1-1,many,TRBV28,TGTGCCAGCAGTTTAATGGGGGTTGGCACTGAAGCTTTCTTT,CASSLMGVGTEAFF
13,.,TRBJ1-1,.,TRBV29-1,TGCAGCGTTGAAGGTCAGTTCAACACTGAAGCTTTCTTT,CSVEGQFNTEAFF
15,.,TRBJ2-7,many,TRBV4-3,TGCGCCAGCAGCCAAGATCGGGGGAACTCCTACGAGCAGTACTTC,CASSQDRGNSYEQYF
15,TRBD2,TRBJ2-7,.,TRBV7-2,TGTGCCAGCAGCTTAGCTAGCGGGAGCAGGTACGAGCAGTACTTC,CASSLASGSRYEQYF
12,.,TRBJ2-7,many,TRBV7-2,TGTGCCAGCAGCAAGGACACCTACGAGCAGTACTTC,CASSKDTYEQYF
16,TRBD1,TRBJ1-2,many,TRBV12-3/TRBV12-4,TGTGCCAGCAGTTCTCTCCGGACAGGGGTCTCCTATGGCTACACCTTC,CASSSLRTGVSYGYTF
14,.,TRBJ2-1,many,TRBV7-2,TGTGCCAGCAGCTCCCTCCGATCCCACAATGAGCAGTTCTTC,CASSSLRSHNEQFF
15,TRBD1,TRBJ1-1,many,TRBV12-3/TRBV12-4,TGTGCCAGCAGCCCCTCCGACAGGGGCAGCACTGAAGCTTTCTTT,CASSPSDRGSTEAFF
16,.,TRBJ1-2,.,TRBV20-1,TGCAGTGCTAGAGATCGGAGCAGGGCCGTAAACTATGGCTACACCTTC,CSARDRSRAVNYGYTF
13,TRBD2,TRBJ2-1,few,TRBV24-1,TGTGCCATTAACAGCGGGAGAAGCAATGAGCAGTTCTTC,CAINSGRSNEQFF
16,TRBD1,TRBJ2-3,many,TRBV11-2,TGTGCCAGCAGCTTGACAGGGGTCAGGGGATCGGGTACGCAGTATTTT,CASSLTGVRGSGTQYF
14,.,TRBJ2-3,many,TRBV2,TGTGCCAGCAGACCCGACAGCCACACAGATACGCAGTATTTT,CASRPDSHTDTQYF